This is a list of T cell receptor beta chains from one sample in a study of blood T cell repertoires in COVID-19. Measured with immunoSEQ multiplex PCR; TCRdb has only the in-frame clones, and not every one. Of about 170,000 clones in the sample, 85% were seen once. Sequencing input: peripheral blood. These receptors originate from a woman aged 80 or older with COVID-19, enrolled during active disease. Both conserved end residues are part of each CDR3. The D gene is left open where the match is weak. Size tells how often a clone was seen (once, few, many) or the class of an expanded clone, and some rows leave it out.

size,D,J,V,DNA,CDR3
NA,NA,TRBJ1-1,TRBV13,TGTGCCACTTCAGGGAAGCGAGGCTACACTGAAGCTTTCTTT,CATSGKRGYTEAFF
NA,NA,TRBJ2-2,TRBV19,TGTGCCAGTAGTATTCGAGGAGACTCCGCCAACCCCACCGGGGAGCTGTTTTTT,CASSIRGDSANPTGELFF
NA,NA,TRBJ1-5,TRBV2,TGTGCCAGCAGCACCGGGCAGCCCCAGCATTTT,CASSTGQPQHF
few,NA,TRBJ2-1,TRBV5-1,TGCGCCAGCACCGCCGACGGCGGCAACAATGAGCAGTTCTTC,CASTADGGNNEQFF
once,TRBD2,TRBJ2-1,TRBV4-1,TGCGCCAGCAGCTTCAGACTAGCGGGGAATAATGAGCAGTTCTTC,CASSFRLAGNNEQFF
NA,TRBD2,TRBJ2-5,TRBV5-1,TGCGCCAGCAGCTGGGGACTAGCGGGGCAAGAGACCCAGTACTTC,CASSWGLAGQETQYF
NA,TRBD1,TRBJ1-2,TRBV3-1/TRBV3-2,TGTGCCAGCAGCCCTACAGGGGTCTATGGCTACACCTTC,CASSPTGVYGYTF
NA,TRBD1,TRBJ1-4,TRBV29-1,TGCAGCGTTGGGACAGGCTCCAATGAAAAACTGTTTTTT,CSVGTGSNEKLFF
NA,TRBD1,TRBJ1-4,TRBV18,TGTGCCAGCTCTCAGACCGGGACAGGCGGGGAAAAACTGTTTTTT,CASSQTGTGGEKLFF
NA,NA,TRBJ2-1,TRBV11-2,TGTGCCAGCAGCTTTTCGGGGGCCTACAATGAGCAGTTCTTC,CASSFSGAYNEQFF
NA,NA,TRBJ2-1,TRBV2,TGTGCCAGCAGCCCCCGGGAGGAGCAGTTCTTC,CASSPREEQFF
NA,NA,TRBJ2-7,TRBV12-3/TRBV12-4,TGTGCCAGCAGTTTAGCTACAGGGTACGAGCAGTACTTC,CASSLATGYEQYF
NA,NA,TRBJ2-7,TRBV28,TGTGCCAGCAGTTTTCCAGGGCTGGCCTACGAGCAGTACTTC,CASSFPGLAYEQYF
NA,NA,TRBJ1-5,TRBV12-3/TRBV12-4,TGTGCCAGCAGACCCCAGAGCGATCAGCCCCAGCATTTT,CASRPQSDQPQHF
NA,TRBD2,TRBJ2-1,TRBV18,TGTGCCAGCTCACAATCGCCTCCGGGACTAGCGGGAGAGAAGCAGTTCTTC,CASSQSPPGLAGEKQFF
NA,NA,TRBJ1-2,TRBV15,TGTGCCACCAGCAGAGATCGGGGTCACGGCTATGGCTACACCTTC,CATSRDRGHGYGYTF
NA,NA,TRBJ2-7,TRBV20-1,TGCAGTGCTAGTCCCAGGGCCGAGCAGTACTTC,CSASPRAEQYF
few,TRBD1,TRBJ2-1,TRBV6-5,TGTGCCAGCAGTTGGACAGGGATAGGGAATGAGCAGTTCTTC,CASSWTGIGNEQFF
few,TRBD1,TRBJ1-1,TRBV18,TGTGCCAGCTCACCCGGGACAGGGGGTAGACTGGCGCGCTCGGATGAAGCTTTCTTT,CASSPGTGGRLARSDEAFF
NA,NA,TRBJ1-2,TRBV6-5,TGTGCCAGCAGTTCGGAGGGACGGAGACACACCTTC,CASSSEGRRHTF
NA,NA,TRBJ2-4,TRBV18,TGTGCCAGCTCACTCCCAGGGTTAGCCAAAAACATTCAGTACTTC,CASSLPGLAKNIQYF
NA,NA,TRBJ1-4,TRBV6-5,TGTGCCAGCAGTACGACAGTTAATGAAAAACTGTTTTTT,CASSTTVNEKLFF
NA,TRBD2,TRBJ2-1,TRBV5-1,TGCGCCAGCAGCGTAGGGACTAGTCCCAATGAGCAGTTCTTC,CASSVGTSPNEQFF
NA,TRBD2,TRBJ2-3,TRBV5-1,TGCGCCAGCAGCGACAGACTAGCTGATGGGGATACGCAGTATTTT,CASSDRLADGDTQYF
NA,TRBD1,TRBJ1-3,TRBV11-3,TGTGCCAGCAGCCGGGGACAGACAGGAAACACCATATATTTT,CASSRGQTGNTIYF
NA,TRBD1,TRBJ1-1,TRBV12-3/TRBV12-4,TGTGCCTCACAGGGGGACATGAACACTGAAGCTTTCTTT,CASQGDMNTEAFF
once,TRBD1,TRBJ1-4,TRBV12-3/TRBV12-4,TGTGCCAGCAGTCCGGGACAGGGCGTAAAACTGTTTTTT,CASSPGQGVKLFF
NA,NA,TRBJ1-5,TRBV23-1,TGCGCCAGCAGTCAATCTAACAGGCGGAAGAATCAGCCCCAGCATTTT,CASSQSNRRKNQPQHF
NA,TRBD2,TRBJ2-1,TRBV7-9,TGTGCCAGCAGCTTAGGATTCGGCGGGGGCAATGAGCAGTTCTTC,CASSLGFGGGNEQFF